The entry below describes one T cell receptor (beta chain). What antigen it recognizes has not been identified. No much larger clone exists at a distance of one base, and base qualities are not known. The record originates from a study of T cells of healthy individuals listed by TCRdb under 2018. The method behind the library was 5' RACE. The instrument given in TCRdb is Illumina MiSeq. The public reads were quality trimmed at Q25 with fastp and then assembled into clones with MiXCR by TCRdb, keeping productive beta chains. All rows with the same CDR3 protein become a single entry with the most common DNA and genes. Recorded for this sample are fewer than 75,000 distinct CDR3 sequences; around 16% of them occurred a single time. The ten top clones hold around 4.6% of the sample. V ends up 1 base short and J 8 bases short, with an unmatched junction base count of 3. The CDR3, cysteine through phenylalanine, is 14 amino acids long. Kept here is only the CDR3 DNA, which spans 42 bases and is read in frame from base 1. Taken from the germline V gene, the CDR1 and CDR2 loops are SGHTA and FQGNSA.

The chain couples TRBV7-2 to TRBJ2-1; 9 bases in the junction line up with TRBD2. The receptor's source is a human donor in good health. The nucleotides read TGTGCCAGCAGCTTAGGGACTAGCGCCCATGAGCAGTTCTTC. This encodes CASSLGTSAHEQFF.